A selection of T cell receptor beta chains follows, all from one sample in a study of beta chain features in type 1 diabetes. Some clones are missing from TCRdb's copy, which holds only in-frame ones; the method was immunoSEQ multiplex PCR. The data show about 900,000 clones, with under 20% seen just once and 0.023% held by the top ten. Material for sequencing was naive CD4+ T cells from blood. Receptors were obtained from a woman aged 18-29 years in good health. Each CDR3 is given without its conserved first and last residue. Where a row states a size, it is once, few, many or the class of an expanded clone; other rows omit it.

CDR3	size	V	J
ASSPILTQPQH	few	TRBV4-1	TRBJ1-5
ASSVAGGRNTIY	-	TRBV25-1	TRBJ1-3
ASSLLAGGPNEQF	-	TRBV6-5	TRBJ2-1
ASSFNRNYEQY	few	TRBV5-6	TRBJ2-7
ASSQGLAGYEQY	-	TRBV4-3	TRBJ2-7
ASRTLGTGANVLT	-	TRBV28	TRBJ2-6
ASSFSGTRDEQY	-	TRBV11-2	TRBJ2-7
ASSAQGNIQY	few	TRBV28	TRBJ2-4
ASSRMGVEQY	few	TRBV7-2	TRBJ2-7
ASSRRKYSNQPQH	-	TRBV21-1	TRBJ1-5
ASSEGRIASTGANVLT	-	TRBV2	TRBJ2-6
ASSLVPTSGTSTDTQY	-	TRBV7-6	TRBJ2-3
ASSSQGDSSYEQY	few	TRBV18	TRBJ2-7
ASSPREMWTSGGEQF	few	TRBV18	TRBJ2-1
ASSLRLGYSYNEQF	few	TRBV7-2	TRBJ2-1
ASSVWLAGGLNEQF	-	TRBV9	TRBJ2-1
ASSLGQGVKETQY	few	TRBV5-1	TRBJ2-5
ASSYSRAAYEQY	-	TRBV6-6	TRBJ2-7
ASSVSLAYSYEQY	-	TRBV2	TRBJ2-7
ASTATTGSRDNEQF	few	TRBV25-1	TRBJ2-1